The 17 T cell receptor beta chains presented below share a single source sample, sequenced in a study of T cell changes during pregnancy in multiple sclerosis. The method was immunoSEQ multiplex PCR; TCRdb's version includes in-frame clones alone and lacks a portion of them. The sample yields 66,000 or so clones, 75% to 90% seen once. This specimen consisted of peripheral blood, obtained in the first trimester of pregnancy. These receptors were collected from a female donor in good health, enrolled as a control in a pregnancy study.

Written as DNA, the CDR3 is TGCGCCAGCAGCCCCAGGACAGGGGGGCCTGAAGCTTTCTTT. Residues: CASSPRTGGPEAFF. The chain carries TRBV5-1 and TRBJ1-1, with 10 bases matching TRBD1. V trimming: 4 bases; J trimming: 6 bases; junction bases outside the gene matches: 6. This CDR3 has 14 residues. Germline V gives CDR1 SGHRS, CDR2 YFSETQ.

This clone came up a few times. The chain is built from TRBV7-9 and TRBJ1-1, with 9 bases fitting TRBD1. Trimming took 3 bases from V and 1 from J; bases not matched to a gene: 0. The CDR3 length is 14 residues. In germline, CDR1 is SEHNR, CDR2 FQNEAQ (reference sequence). Here the CDR3 DNA reads TGTGCCAGCAGCTTGGACAGGGGGAACACTGAAGCTTTCTTT. Translating it yields CASSLDRGNTEAFF.

The genes are TRBV9 and TRBJ1-2; weak D call: TRBD1 (6 bases). Germline lookup yields CDR1 SGDLS and CDR2 YYNGEE. There are 16 residues in the CDR3. The V end lost 4 bases, the J end lost 2 bases, and 18 bases lay between the germline ends. This CDR3 reads CASSLPRDTGNYGYTF. The CDR3 nucleotides are TGTGCCAGCAGCTTACCCCGGGACACCGGAAACTATGGCTACACCTTC.

This chain uses TRBV6-1 with TRBJ1-2; D gene uncertain. The CDR3 is 13 amino acids. Looked up from germline, CDR1 is MNHNS and CDR2 is SASEGT. V lost 2 bases, J lost 8 bases, and 12 bases lay in between. The CDR3 DNA follows: TGTGCCAGCAGTGAAACGAAGGAGTGGGGCTACACCTTC. Protein sequence: CASSETKEWGYTF.

V usage is TRBV7-3 and J usage is TRBJ1-1; no firm D call. The CDR3 covers 13 residues. Per the germline V gene, CDR1 is SGHTA and CDR2 is FQGTGA. V was trimmed by 5 bases and J by 6 bases, leaving 13 bases between them. The chain's CDR3 is CASSPSVEAEAFF. The CDR3, as DNA: TGTGCCAGCAGCCCCTCGGTAGAGGCTGAAGCTTTCTTT.

This sequence joins TRBV5-6 and TRBJ2-5, with no clear D. The DNA end lines up better with TRBJ2-7; the J call may be wrong. The CDR3 consists of 14 residues. Germline V gives CDR1 SGHDT, CDR2 YYEEEE. CDR3 in DNA: TGTGCCAGCAGCTTACCCTACGCCGCCTACGAGCAGTACTTC. It specifies CASSLPYAAYEQYF.

CDR3 DNA: TGTGCCTCCGGGGAAGGTCCCTACTATGGCTACACCTTC. This gives the protein CASGEGPYYGYTF. The chain combines TRBV19 with TRBJ1-2; D not certain. Trimming shortened V by 11 bases and J by 3 bases, and 16 bases separated the two germline ends. Germline V CDR1 and CDR2: LNHDA, SQIVND (reference sequence). The CDR3 has 13 amino acids.

The J gene is TRBJ2-3, the V gene TRBV5-4; possibly TRBD1 for D (5 bases). The CDR3 runs to 13 residues. Trimming pared 2 bases from V and 5 bases from J, leaving 9 bases between. CDR1 and CDR2 (germline): SGHNT, YYREEE (reference sequence). The CDR3 sequence: CASSLNTGDTQYF. CDR3 in DNA: TGTGCCAGCAGCTTAAATACAGGAGATACGCAGTATTTT.

Here the CDR3 DNA reads TGTGCCAGCAGTTCACGGGGGGGTAACGATGAGCAGTTCTTC. It yields the protein CASSSRGGNDEQFF. The chain has TRBV27 and TRBJ2-1; TRBD2 matches 8 bases. The ends lost 4 bases at V and 8 bases at J; junction bases unmatched: 7. This CDR3 contains 14 residues. The germline V gene has CDR1 MNHEY and CDR2 SMNVEV (reference sequence).

This chain connects TRBV15 to TRBJ2-3; maybe TRBD1 (6 bases). This CDR3 is built from 17 residues. V lost 5 bases and J lost 1, with 19 bases in between. CDR1 is LNHNV and CDR2 is YYDKDF in the germline V gene (reference sequence). The CDR3 nucleotides read TGTGCCACCAGCCGAATTACCGGGACATTAGGCACAGATACGCAGTATTTT. Translation: CATSRITGTLGTDTQYF.

V gene TRBV10-3 combines with J gene TRBJ2-5; 9 nucleotides match TRBD2. CDR3 length: 15 residues. V lost 3 bases and J lost 2; bases outside the gene matches: 4. The germline CDR1 and CDR2 sequences are ENHRY and SYGVKD. DNA for the CDR3: TGTGCCATCAGTGATTCCCTAGCGGGGCAAGAGACCCAGTACTTC. Its protein product is CAISDSLAGQETQYF.

The rearrangement uses TRBV5-8 and TRBJ1-1; D is undetermined. V was trimmed by 3 bases and J by 1 base, leaving 7 bases between them. The germline gives CDR1 SGHTS, CDR2 YDEGEE. The CDR3 contains 13 residues. CDR3 in DNA: TGTGCCAGCAGCTGGCGGGCGAACACTGAAGCTTTCTTT. Protein product: CASSWRANTEAFF.

The chain combines TRBV4-3 with TRBJ1-5, with TRBD1 matching 9 bases. CDR1 and CDR2 from the germline V gene are LGHNA and YSLEER. J lost 7 bases, V lost 4 bases, and 5 bases had no gene match. The CDR3 is 14 residues long. CDR3 coding DNA: TGCGCCAGCAGCCGTCACAGGGGGCGGCAGCCCCAGCATTTT. Its protein product is CASSRHRGRQPQHF.

This rearrangement joins TRBV30 to TRBJ1-3; no firm D call. Trimming cost V 6 bases and J 0 bases, with 9 bases left between them. CDR1 and CDR2 from the germline V gene are GTSNPN and SVGIG (reference sequence). CDR3 length: 13 residues. In nucleotides, the CDR3 is TGTGCCTGCGGAGGAAGCTCTGGAAACACCATATATTTT. Protein product: CACGGSSGNTIYF.

This clone has just one count. The chain has TRBV7-6 and TRBJ2-2; 10 bases align to TRBD1. Trimming at V came to 1 base and at J to 7 bases, leaving 3 bases not matched to a gene. CDR1 and CDR2 (germline): SGHVS, FNYEAQ. The CDR3 is made up of 15 amino acids. This chain's CDR3 is CASSLVGTGVGELFF. CDR3 bases: TGTGCCAGCAGCTTAGTGGGGACAGGGGTCGGGGAGCTGTTTTTT.

The chain carries TRBV5-1 and TRBJ2-2, with 7 bases aligning to TRBD1. This CDR3 comprises 15 residues. V shed 7 bases and J 2 bases; nucleotides not matched to a gene: 8. The germline V gene encodes CDR1 SGHRS and CDR2 YFSETQ. The CDR3 nucleotides are TGCGCCAGCTCCAGGGGACAGCAAAACACCGGGGAGCTGTTTTTT. Protein product: CASSRGQQNTGELFF. Looking up the rest from reference TRBV5-1 and TRBJ2-2 gives the full variable domain: KAGVTQTPRYLIKTRGQQVTLSCSPISGHRSVSWYQQTPGQGLQFLFEYFSETQRNKGNFPGRFSGRQFSNSRSEMNVSTLELGDSALYLCASSRGQQNTGELFFGEGSRLTVL.

This chain links TRBV7-9 with TRBJ2-5, with 9 bases identical to TRBD1. The CDR3 is 18 residues long. Germline CDR1 is SEHNR and CDR2 is FQNEAQ (reference sequence). V shed 5 bases, J shed 2 bases, and the junction held 15 bases outside the gene matches. CDR3 nucleotide sequence: TGTGCCAGCAGCGCGGGGACAGGGTTTCTTGGTACTCAAGAGACCCAGTACTTC. Translation: CASSAGTGFLGTQETQYF.